The present T cell receptor beta chain was sequenced within a study of beta chain features in type 1 diabetes listed by TCRdb under 2018. A note on the overall study: Mean age, gender distribution, total cell number and subset yield did not differ between patients and healthy donors. A total of just under 110,000,000 sorted cells were examined across all samples, and RNA yield correlated strongly with the number of cells per subset. In the study, TCRB repertoires of sorted circulating CD4+ T cell subsets from recently diagnosed type 1 diabetes patients were compared with those of matched healthy donors. Whereas all 30 or so donors provided naive and central memory subsets, regulatory and stem cell-like memory subsets were isolated from just 8 patients and roughly 8 healthy donors. Broad study findings and their caveats: Because cDNA was sequenced instead of genomic DNA, activated cells with high expression could be over-represented, although the groups did not differ in activation or CD3 levels. Naive, central memory and regulatory TCRB repertoires appeared to be more alike among patients than among healthy donors. Shorter templates might have been favored by PCR, but patient and control samples were amplified and corrected together, so both groups would have been affected equally by any skew. In all four CD4+ subsets, TCRB CDR3 length was moderately but significantly shorter in type 1 diabetes patients. At VDJ recombination sites, type 1 diabetes patients had fewer insertions and more deleted nucleotides, which implies abnormalities in thymic rearrangement. HLA sub-analyses involved small numbers of individuals, so any influence of HLA type on TCRB rearrangement remained unresolved.

Points on this clone: No antigen is known for it. No base-level quality is on record; no much larger clone is a single base apart.

The High Capacity cDNA Reverse Transcription Kit was used to reverse transcribe all of the isolated RNA, meaning that expressed TCRB transcripts were what got sequenced. Deep immunoSEQ sequencing was applied to naive, central memory and regulatory T cell samples, giving an average of about 3.6 million total reads per sample. Sorted cells were lysed in RLT buffer, and RNA was extracted using DNase-treated RNeasy Micro or Mini kits according to cell number. To prevent cross-contamination, every cell subset was processed on its own, while patient and healthy donor samples were processed together. The immunoSEQ multiplex PCR was used to amplify TCRB sequences from cDNA, generating 87-bp fragments that spanned the CDR3 region. Sequencing of the amplicons was done on the Illumina HiSeq platform. As for how the authors treated the data: PCR bias was corrected computationally using synthetic template baselines, and reads within Hamming distance 2 were collapsed, with unmergeable singletons discarded. Reads were aligned to IMGT to assign V, D and J genes, CDR3 length, and insertions or deletions at six rearrangement sites. Clonotype counts were normalized to sorted cell number within each subset before computing true diversity and Gini coefficients with the tcR R package. Repertoire sharing was quantified using the overlap coefficient calculated on TCRB nucleotide sequences. Entries here come from immuneACCESS through TCRdb and include only in-frame sequences with V and J called. Some clones fail to appear in such tables; in the studies checked, an unresolved V gene covers under half of the shortfall, and the cause of the remainder is unknown. The V and J calls and clone size come from that table; D and trimming were worked out from the DNA. A total of 140,000 to 150,000 clones appear in this sample, about 44% of them only once. The ten largest clones take up 0.35% to 0.45% of the sample.

A single peripheral blood draw of around 120 mL on average was collected from each donor into heparinised tubes. Naive, central memory, regulatory and stem cell-like memory CD4+ T cells were sorted on a BD FACSAria II using a panel including CD45RO, CCR7, CD25, CD127, CD95 and CD27. Every sorted population had a purity above 98%. PBMCs were separated immediately by Lymphoprep density gradient centrifugation and were stained directly, without being cultured. So that batch effects would be minimized, each experiment stained and sorted samples in pairs, pairing one healthy donor with one patient. The CDR3 goes from the cysteine to the phenylalanine over 15 residues. The kept DNA is CDR3 alone, 45 bases in frame from the first base. CDR1 and CDR2, looked up from the germline V gene (reference sequence), are SEHNR and FQNEAQ. The V end loses 1 base and the J end loses 0 bases, and a stretch of 9 bases separates them.

The chain couples TRBV7-9 to TRBJ2-5, and possibly TRBD2, on 6 matching bases. The TCR originated in a man aged 18 to 29 in good health. The sample consisted of Tregs from blood. What the cell subset or site label conveys for this sample: regulatory CD4+ T cells. This receptor carries the CDR3 CASSLVAEYQETQYF. The nucleotides read TGTGCCAGCAGCTTAGTAGCGGAGTACCAAGAGACCCAGTACTTC. Reference TRBV7-9 and TRBJ2-5 genes cover what lies past the CDR3, so the full variable domain is DTGVSQNPRHKITKRGQNVTFRCDPISEHNRLYWYRQTLGQGPEFLTYFQNEAQLEKSRLLSDRFSAERPKGSFSTLEIQRTEQGDSAMYLCASSLVAEYQETQYFGPGTRLLVL.